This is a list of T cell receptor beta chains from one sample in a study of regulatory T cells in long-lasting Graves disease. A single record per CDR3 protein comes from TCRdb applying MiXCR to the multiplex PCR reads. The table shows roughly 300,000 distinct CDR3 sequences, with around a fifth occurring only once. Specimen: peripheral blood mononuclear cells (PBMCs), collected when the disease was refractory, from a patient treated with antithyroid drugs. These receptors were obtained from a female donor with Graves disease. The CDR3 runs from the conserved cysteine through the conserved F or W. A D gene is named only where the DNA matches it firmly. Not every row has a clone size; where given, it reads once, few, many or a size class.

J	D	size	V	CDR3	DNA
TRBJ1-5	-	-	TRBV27	CASSLRQGYQPQHF	TGTGCCAGCAGTTTGCGCCAGGGTTACCAGCCCCAGCATTTT
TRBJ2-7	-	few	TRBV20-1	CSAKMGRGYYEQYF	TGCAGTGCTAAGATGGGACGGGGATACTACGAGCAGTACTTC
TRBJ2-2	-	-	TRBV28	CASMGLMNTGELFF	TGTGCCAGCATGGGACTGATGAACACCGGGGAGCTGTTTTTT
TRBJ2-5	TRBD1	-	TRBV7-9	CASSLVGQGAWETQYF	TGTGCTAGCAGCTTAGTTGGGCAGGGGGCGTGGGAGACCCAGTACTTC
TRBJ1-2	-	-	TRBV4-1	CASSPLVAGERLYGYTF	TGCGCCAGCAGCCCCCTGGTAGCGGGGGAACGACTCTATGGCTACACCTTC
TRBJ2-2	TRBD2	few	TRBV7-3	CASSLDGIGAGVVGELFF	TGTGCCAGCAGCTTAGATGGCATCGGAGCGGGAGTAGTCGGGGAGCTGTTTTTT
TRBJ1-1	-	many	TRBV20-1	CSARGDGGNTEAFF	TGCAGTGCTAGGGGGGACGGGGGGAACACTGAAGCTTTCTTT
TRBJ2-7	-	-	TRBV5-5	CASSHTGDYEQYF	TGTGCCAGCAGCCATACAGGCGACTACGAGCAGTACTTC
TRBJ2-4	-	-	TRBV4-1	CASSRVGLAKNIQYF	TGCGCCAGCAGCCGGGTAGGACTAGCCAAAAACATTCAGTACTTC
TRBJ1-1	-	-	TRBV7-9	CASSSGPVSTHTEAFF	TGTGCCAGCAGCTCCGGGCCAGTGAGCACCCACACTGAAGCTTTCTTT
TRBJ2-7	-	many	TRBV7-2	CASSLNLAREQYF	TGTGCCAGCAGCCTGAATCTAGCTCGCGAGCAGTACTTC
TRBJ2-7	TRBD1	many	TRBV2	CASSGQGASYEQYF	TGTGCCAGCAGTGGGCAGGGGGCGAGCTACGAGCAGTACTTC
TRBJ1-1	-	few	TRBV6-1	CASSERGRGTEAFF	TGTGCCAGCAGTGAAAGGGGGAGGGGAACTGAAGCTTTCTTT
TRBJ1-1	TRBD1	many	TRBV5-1	CASSPRGHEAFF	TGCGCCAGCAGCCCCAGGGGGCATGAAGCTTTCTTT
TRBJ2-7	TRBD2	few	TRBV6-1	CASSQGPGGEQYF	TGTGCCAGCAGTCAAGGGCCGGGAGGCGAGCAGTACTTC
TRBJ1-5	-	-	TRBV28	CASSPRQAKRPQHF	TGTGCCAGCAGTCCACGGCAGGCGAAGAGGCCCCAGCATTTT
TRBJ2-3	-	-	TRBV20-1	CSARMGVGFNSDTQYF	TGCAGTGCTAGGATGGGGGTTGGTTTCAACTCAGATACGCAGTATTTT